The present TCR beta chain was sequenced within a study of Ad26.COV2.S vaccination and SARS-CoV-2 variants. About this clone itself: Its antigen is not identified.

Regarding the study as a whole: Compared with placebo recipients, vaccine recipients had higher spike-specific TCR breadth. Following vaccination, spike-specific CD8+ and CD4+ T cell responses reportedly exhibited substantial breadth. Vaccine and placebo groups showed comparable non-spike TCR breadth. Measures of TCR breadth and depth may have fallen short of total T cell responses.

The protocol was immunoSEQ multiplex PCR, while the TCRdb copy is restricted to in-frame clones and leaves out a portion. The sample yields more than 150,000 clones, around 88% seen once. V lost 5 bases and J lost 3; bases outside the gene matches: 4. Per germline, CDR1 LNHDA and CDR2 SQIVND (reference sequence). The CDR3 has 14 residues. The V call is TRBV19, the J call TRBJ2-1; TRBD1 matches 7 bases. The clonotype comes from a human donor who had recovered from COVID-19. The sequenced sample was peripheral blood, obtained after recovery from COVID-19. The CDR3 region is CASSGGQIYNEQFF. In DNA form, the CDR3 reads TGTGCCAGTAGTGGGGGACAGATCTACAATGAGCAGTTCTTC.